This entry features one TCR beta chain sequence. The PCR ran on 60 Vbeta and 13 Jbeta primers. Here immunoSEQ multiplex PCR was the method, and the copy in TCRdb shows in-frame clones only, minus some. The sample has 150,000 to 200,000 clones, roughly four fifths seen once. The data are from a study of cytomegalovirus exposure and HLA in healthy donors. The germline CDR1 and CDR2 sequences are MGHRA and YSYEKL. Unmatched junction bases numbered 19, after V lost 0 bases and J lost 8 bases. This CDR3 is 19 amino acids long. The source is a young man in good health and CMV-seronegative. J is TRBJ2-1 and V is TRBV4-1, with 7 bases identical to TRBD2. Sequenced sample: PBMCs. CDR3 DNA sequence: TGCGCCAGCAGCCAAGAACTCATAATGGGGGGAAGCGGGAATGATGAGCAGTTCTTC. Its protein product is CASSQELIMGGSGNDEQFF.